Sequencing of this T cell receptor beta chain was carried out in a study of control samples from healthy donors and cancer patients. Assay used: immunoSEQ multiplex PCR; TCRdb lists only in-frame clones, some missing. The sample has some 150,000 clones, approximately 94% seen once. Germline CDR1 MNHEY, CDR2 SMNVEV (reference sequence). CDR3 length equals 18 residues. With 5 bases clipped from V and 4 bases from J, the junction kept 17 bases outside the gene matches. This clonotype was obtained from a man in his 60s with colorectal cancer. J is TRBJ1-3 and V is TRBV27; TRBD1 agrees at 7 bases. The sequenced sample consisted of PBMCs. CDR3 sequence: CASSLQRPNRGHGNTIYF. The CDR3 DNA is TGTGCCAGCAGTCTCCAAAGACCCAACAGGGGACACGGAAACACCATATATTTT.